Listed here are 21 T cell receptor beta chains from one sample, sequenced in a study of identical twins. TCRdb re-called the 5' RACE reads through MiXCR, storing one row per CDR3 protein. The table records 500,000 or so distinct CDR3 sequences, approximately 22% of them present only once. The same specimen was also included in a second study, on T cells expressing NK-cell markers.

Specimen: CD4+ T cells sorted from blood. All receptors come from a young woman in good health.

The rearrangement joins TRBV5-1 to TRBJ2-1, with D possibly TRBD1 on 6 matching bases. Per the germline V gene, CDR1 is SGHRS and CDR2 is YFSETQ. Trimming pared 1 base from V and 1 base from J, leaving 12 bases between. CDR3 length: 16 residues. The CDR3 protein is CASSLQGIGSYNEQFF. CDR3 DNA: TGCGCCAGCAGCTTGCAGGGGATAGGATCCTACAATGAGCAGTTCTTC. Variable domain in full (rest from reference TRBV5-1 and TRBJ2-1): KAGVTQTPRYLIKTRGQQVTLSCSPISGHRSVSWYQQTPGQGLQFLFEYFSETQRNKGNFPGRFSGRQFSNSRSEMNVSTLELGDSALYLCASSLQGIGSYNEQFFGPGTRLTVL.

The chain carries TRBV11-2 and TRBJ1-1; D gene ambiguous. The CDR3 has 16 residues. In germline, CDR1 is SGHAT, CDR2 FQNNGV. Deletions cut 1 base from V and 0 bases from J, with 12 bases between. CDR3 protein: CASSLGMGSMNTEAFF. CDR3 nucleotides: TGTGCCAGCAGCTTAGGAATGGGGAGCATGAACACTGAAGCTTTCTTT.

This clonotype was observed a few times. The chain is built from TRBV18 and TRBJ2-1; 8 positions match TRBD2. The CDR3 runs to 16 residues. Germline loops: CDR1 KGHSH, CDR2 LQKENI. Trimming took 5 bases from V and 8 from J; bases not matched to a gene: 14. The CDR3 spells CASSSGPGTRSDEQFF. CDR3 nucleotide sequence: TGTGCCAGCTCATCAGGTCCCGGGACTAGGAGCGATGAGCAGTTCTTC.

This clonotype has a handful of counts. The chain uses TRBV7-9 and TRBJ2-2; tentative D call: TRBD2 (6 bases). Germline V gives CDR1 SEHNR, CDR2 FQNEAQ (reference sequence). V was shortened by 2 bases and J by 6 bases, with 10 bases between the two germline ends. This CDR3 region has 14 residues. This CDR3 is CASSLNRRAGELFF. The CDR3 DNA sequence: TGTGCCAGCAGCTTAAATCGGAGGGCCGGGGAGCTGTTTTTT.

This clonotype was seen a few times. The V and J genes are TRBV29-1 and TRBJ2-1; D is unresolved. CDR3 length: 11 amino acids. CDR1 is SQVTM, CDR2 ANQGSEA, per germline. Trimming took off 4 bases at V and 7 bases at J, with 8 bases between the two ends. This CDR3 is CSVVGMNEQFF. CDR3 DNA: TGCAGCGTTGTAGGTATGAATGAGCAGTTCTTC.

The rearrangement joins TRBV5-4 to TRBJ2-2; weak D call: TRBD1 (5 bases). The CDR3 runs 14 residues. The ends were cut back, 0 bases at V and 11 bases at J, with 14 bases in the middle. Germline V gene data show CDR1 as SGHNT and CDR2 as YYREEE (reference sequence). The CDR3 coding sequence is TGTGCCAGCAGCTTGGACCAGGGAAGTAGTGAGCTGTTTTTT. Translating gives CASSLDQGSSELFF.

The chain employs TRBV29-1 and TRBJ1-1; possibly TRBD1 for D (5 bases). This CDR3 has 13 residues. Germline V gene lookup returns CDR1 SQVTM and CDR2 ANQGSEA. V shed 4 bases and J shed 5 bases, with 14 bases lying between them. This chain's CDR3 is CSVGDPRWTEAFF. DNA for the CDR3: TGCAGCGTTGGGGACCCACGGTGGACTGAAGCTTTCTTT.

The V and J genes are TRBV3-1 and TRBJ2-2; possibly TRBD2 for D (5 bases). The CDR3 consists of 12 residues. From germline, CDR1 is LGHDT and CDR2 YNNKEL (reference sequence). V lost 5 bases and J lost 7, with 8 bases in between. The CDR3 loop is CASSSRGGELFF. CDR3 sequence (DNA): TGTGCCAGCAGCTCTCGGGGCGGGGAGCTGTTTTTT.

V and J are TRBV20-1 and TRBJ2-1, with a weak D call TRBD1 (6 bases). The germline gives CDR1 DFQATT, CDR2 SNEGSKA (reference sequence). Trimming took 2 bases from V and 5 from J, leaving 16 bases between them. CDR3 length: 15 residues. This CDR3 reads CSARLLGGFNNEQFF. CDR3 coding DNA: TGCAGTGCTAGACTACTAGGGGGATTCAACAATGAGCAGTTCTTC.

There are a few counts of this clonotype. The CDR3 loop is CASSSVTYEQYF. The DNA of the CDR3 is TGTGCCAGCAGTTCGGTAACCTACGAGCAGTACTTC. This chain joins TRBV5-6 and TRBJ2-7; D is undetermined. Germline CDR1 SGHDT, CDR2 YYEEEE. The CDR3 is made up of 12 amino acids. Deletions cut 5 bases from V and 2 bases from J, with 8 bases between.

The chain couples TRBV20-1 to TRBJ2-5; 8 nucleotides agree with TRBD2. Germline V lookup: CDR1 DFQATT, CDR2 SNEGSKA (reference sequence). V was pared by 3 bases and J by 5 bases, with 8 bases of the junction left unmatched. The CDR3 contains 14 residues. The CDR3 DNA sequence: TGCAGTGCTAGTTCCGGGACTAGGACGGAGACCCAGTACTTC. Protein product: CSASSGTRTETQYF.

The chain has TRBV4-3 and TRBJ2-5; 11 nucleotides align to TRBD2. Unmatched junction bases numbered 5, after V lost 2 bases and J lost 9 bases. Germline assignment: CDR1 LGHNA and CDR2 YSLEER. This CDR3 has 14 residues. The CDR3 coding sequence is TGCGCCAGCAGCCAAATAGCGGGAGGGCCCCCCCAGTACTTC. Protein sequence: CASSQIAGGPPQYF.

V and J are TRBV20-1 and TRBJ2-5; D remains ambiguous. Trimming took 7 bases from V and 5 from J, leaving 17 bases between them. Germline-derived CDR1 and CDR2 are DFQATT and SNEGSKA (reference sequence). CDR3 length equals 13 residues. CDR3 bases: TGCAGTGGGACCCGGGCGAAAACGGAGACCCAGTACTTC. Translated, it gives CSGTRAKTETQYF.

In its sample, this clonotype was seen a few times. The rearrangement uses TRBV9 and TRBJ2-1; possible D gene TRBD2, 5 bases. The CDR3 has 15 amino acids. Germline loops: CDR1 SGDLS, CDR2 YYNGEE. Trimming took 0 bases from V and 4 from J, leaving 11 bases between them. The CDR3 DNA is TGTGCCAGCAGCGTAGCTGGGTGGGAGTACAATGAGCAGTTCTTC. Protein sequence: CASSVAGWEYNEQFF.

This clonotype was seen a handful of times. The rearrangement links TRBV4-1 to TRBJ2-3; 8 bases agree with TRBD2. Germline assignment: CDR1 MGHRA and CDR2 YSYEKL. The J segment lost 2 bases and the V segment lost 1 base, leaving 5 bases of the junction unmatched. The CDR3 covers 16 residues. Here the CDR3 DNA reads TGCGCCAGCAGCCAAGGGAGCGGGAGCACCACAGATACGCAGTATTTT. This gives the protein CASSQGSGSTTDTQYF.

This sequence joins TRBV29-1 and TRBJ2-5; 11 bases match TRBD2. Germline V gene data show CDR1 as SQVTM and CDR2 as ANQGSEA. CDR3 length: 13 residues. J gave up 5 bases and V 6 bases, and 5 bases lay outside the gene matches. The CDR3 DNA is TGCAGCGTAAGACTAGCGGGACCGGAGACCCAGTACTTC. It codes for CSVRLAGPETQYF.

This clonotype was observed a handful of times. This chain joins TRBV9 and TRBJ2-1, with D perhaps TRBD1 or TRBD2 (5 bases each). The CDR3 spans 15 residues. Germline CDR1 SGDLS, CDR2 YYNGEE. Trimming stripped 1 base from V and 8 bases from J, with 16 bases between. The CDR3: CASSVLATLGDEQFF. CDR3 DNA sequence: TGTGCCAGCAGCGTATTAGCGACCCTGGGGGATGAGCAGTTCTTC.

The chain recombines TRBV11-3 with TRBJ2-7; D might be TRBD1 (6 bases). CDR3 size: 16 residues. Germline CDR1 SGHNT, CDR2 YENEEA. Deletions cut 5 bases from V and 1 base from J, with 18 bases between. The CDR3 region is CASSPRTAYVSYEQYF. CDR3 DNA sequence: TGTGCCAGCAGCCCCCGGACAGCCTACGTTTCCTACGAGCAGTACTTC. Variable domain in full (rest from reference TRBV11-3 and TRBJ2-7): EAGVVQSPRYKIIEKKQPVAFWCNPISGHNTLYWYLQNLGQGPELLIRYENEEAVDDSQLPKDRFSAERLKGVDSTLKIQPAELGDSAVYLCASSPRTAYVSYEQYFGPGTRLTVT.

CDR3 amino acids: CASGIAGVETQYF. In DNA, the CDR3 is TGTGCCAGCGGGATAGCGGGAGTGGAGACCCAGTACTTC. This rearrangement joins TRBV21-1 to TRBJ2-5. TRBV21-1 is a known pseudogene. The CDR3 covers 13 residues.

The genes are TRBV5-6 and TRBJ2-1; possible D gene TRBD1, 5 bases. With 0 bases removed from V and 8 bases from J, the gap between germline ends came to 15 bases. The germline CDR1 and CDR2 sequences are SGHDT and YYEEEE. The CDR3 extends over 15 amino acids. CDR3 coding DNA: TGTGCCAGCAGCTTGGGACCTAGGGGTGTCGATGAGCAGTTCTTC. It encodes CASSLGPRGVDEQFF.

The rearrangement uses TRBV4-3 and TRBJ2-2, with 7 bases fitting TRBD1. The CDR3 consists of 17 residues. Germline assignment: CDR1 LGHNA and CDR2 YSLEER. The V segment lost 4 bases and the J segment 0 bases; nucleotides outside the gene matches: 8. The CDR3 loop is CASSLDFGTANTGELFF. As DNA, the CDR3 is TGCGCCAGCAGCCTAGACTTTGGGACAGCGAACACCGGGGAGCTGTTTTTT.